The 6 T cell receptor beta chains in this list originate from one sample, sequenced in a study of T cell repertoires in cytomegalovirus infection. From the reads, TCRdb called clonotypes with MiXCR, one entry per CDR3 protein. The repertoire consists of fewer than 700,000 distinct CDR3 sequences, with about 24% occurring once and the leading ten covering roughly 8%. Sequencing used CD8+ T cells from PBMCs. Source of these receptors: a human donor in good health (CMV status not recorded). Some clones in this sample may be carry-over from other donors' samples.

Ten or more counts support this clonotype. The gene calls are TRBV6-1 and TRBJ2-2; no clear D. Germline CDR1 and CDR2: MNHNS and SASEGT. The V gene lost 0 bases and the J gene lost 8 bases, with 13 bases spanning the gap. The CDR3 spans 15 residues. CDR3 sequence reads: CASSEARKGPGELFF. The CDR3 DNA is TGTGCCAGCAGTGAAGCGCGAAAGGGTCCAGGGGAGCTGTTTTTT.

About this clonotype: Just one base apart from a much larger clone, this may be a read error. The DNA is left out, because the CDR3 cannot be placed on it with certainty; the CDR3 is given as TCRdb lists it. V usage is TRBV7-5 and J usage is TRBJ2-7; whether TRBD2, the table's D call, matches the DNA was not checked. TRBV7-5 is classified as a pseudogene. The CDR3 comprises 17 residues, both ends counted. This CDR3 reads CISVPEAYYLAGGKAYV.

This clonotype was observed many times. The chain joins TRBV28 to TRBJ2-7, with TRBD1 matching over 7 bases. Germline V CDR1 and CDR2: MDHEN, SYDVKM. The CDR3 runs to 15 residues. V lost 5 bases and J lost 4; bases outside the gene matches: 11. DNA for the CDR3: TGTGCCAGCAGTGGGGGACAGCTGCTATGGTACGAGCAGTACGTC. This sequence encodes CASSGGQLLWYEQYV.

The J gene is TRBJ1-2, the V gene TRBV28; no firm D call. The CDR3 has 12 amino acids. V lost 6 bases, J lost 6 bases, and 11 bases lay in between. Germline CDR1 and CDR2: MDHEN and SYDVKM. The CDR3 loop is CASRDYDNGYTF. In DNA, the CDR3 is TGTGCCAGCAGAGACTACGACAATGGCTACACCTTC.

There are many counts of this clonotype. The rearrangement joins TRBV7-8 to TRBJ2-7; D is possibly TRBD2 (5 bases). The ends were cut back, 2 bases at V and 0 bases at J, with 8 bases in the middle. The CDR3 contains 14 residues. CDR1 is SGHVS, CDR2 FQNEAQ, per germline. CDR3 nucleotide sequence: TGTGCCAGCAGCTTACGACGGGGCTCCTACGAGCAGTACTTC. Translated: CASSLRRGSYEQYF.

The genes are TRBV20-1 and TRBJ2-7; D not resolved. Germline CDR1 DFQATT, CDR2 SNEGSKA (reference sequence). The CDR3 is made up of 13 amino acids. V lost 3 bases, J lost 2 bases, and 11 bases lay in between. CDR3 protein: CSARGFTAYEQYF. DNA for the CDR3: TGCAGTGCTAGGGGCTTTACGGCCTACGAGCAGTACTTC.